This T cell receptor (beta chain) emerged from a study of control samples from healthy donors and cancer patients. Clones were read by immunoSEQ multiplex PCR, and TCRdb kept only the in-frame ones, dropping some. The sample has about 110,000 clones; 90% are singletons. This CDR3 is built from 12 residues. Germline V gene lookup returns CDR1 SGHNT and CDR2 YENEEA. V gave up 5 bases and J gave up 4 bases, with 7 bases separating them. The receptor's source is a human donor in good health. The donor label of this sample is uncertain. This chain connects TRBV11-3 to TRBJ2-3; the D is unclear. Source material: blood. The CDR3 DNA follows: TGTGCCAGCAGCAGGGCCGCAGATACGCAGTATTTT. This sequence encodes CASSRAADTQYF.